This TCR beta chain was obtained from a study of blood T cell repertoires in COVID-19. The wider study: T cells, B-cell-depleted T cells, or PBMCs supplied cDNA or gDNA.

Source study methods: Reference gene primer amplification gave estimated nucleated cell counts. Sequenced by immunoSEQ multiplex PCR; TCRdb stores in-frame clones only, minus some. V and J calls and clone size follow that table, whereas D and trimming were derived from the DNA. The sample has roughly 170,000 clones; about 90% are singletons. CDR3 length: 15 amino acids. CDR1 MNHEY and CDR2 SMNVEV come from the germline V gene (reference sequence). V was clipped by 5 bases and J by 4 bases, with 17 bases between them. This receptor was identified in a man between 70 and 80 years old with active or convalescent COVID-19. The sequenced sample was peripheral blood. The chain has TRBV27 and TRBJ1-2; D is perhaps TRBD1 (6 bases). CDR3 nucleotide sequence: TGTGCCAGCAGTCCCAACAGGGTCCCTTCCTATGGCTACACCTTC. The encoded protein is CASSPNRVPSYGYTF.